This TCR beta chain emerged from a study of T cells after yellow fever vaccination. As for the study in general: Low-cell-number fractions were prepared with SMART-Seq v4 Ultra Low Input.

This CDR3 comprises 12 residues. V lost 5 bases and J lost 8, with 12 bases in between. Germline V CDR1 and CDR2: SGHTA, FQGNSA. TCRdb used MiXCR to reprocess the 5' RACE reads, holding one entry per CDR3 protein. Among some 260,000 distinct CDR3 sequences listed, over 4.5% were seen once. This clonotype was picked up a small number of times. Its specificity is not known. General observations from the study: Booster sampling recovered most clones from primary vaccination (under 97% CD4, approximately 90% CD8). Repertoires sorted by FACS could include abundant clonotypes that are contaminants from the bulk population.

This clonotype was obtained from a man between 18 and 29 years old who received the YFV17D yellow fever vaccine. The rearrangement uses TRBV7-2 and TRBJ1-2, with a possible D match to TRBD1 (6 bases). The sample in question was CD4+ T cells sorted from PBMCs, obtained on the day of the yellow fever booster vaccination. The CDR3 DNA reads TGTGCCAGCAGCCTCCACGGGGGCGGCTACACCTTC. This translates into CASSLHGGGYTF. Supplemented by reference TRBV7-2 and TRBJ1-2, the full variable domain reads GAGVSQSPSNKVTEKGKDVELRCDPISGHTALYWYRQSLGQGLEFLIYFQGNSAPDKSGLPSDRFSAERTGGSVSTLTIQRTQQEDSAVYLCASSLHGGGYTFGSGTRLTVV.